Presented here are 24 T cell receptor beta chains from one specimen sequenced in a study of Ad26.COV2.S vaccination and SARS-CoV-2 variants. The table came from immunoSEQ multiplex PCR; TCRdb's copy has only in-frame clones and leaves some out. The profile shows under 150,000 clones, 75% to 90% of them singletons. The material was peripheral blood, obtained after recovery from COVID-19. These receptors all stem from a human donor who had recovered from COVID-19.

This clone was observed a few times. The genes are TRBV21-1 and TRBJ2-1; the table names TRBD2, a call not compared with the DNA. TRBV21-1 is described as a pseudogene. This CDR3 has 14 residues. The CDR3 DNA sequence: TGTGCCAGCAGTTCTCTTAGCTCCTACAATGAGCAGTTCTTC. Translating gives CASSSLSSYNEQFF.

This clone has more than one count but fewer than ten. The V call is TRBV18, the J call TRBJ1-5, with D unclear. In germline, CDR1 is KGHSH, CDR2 LQKENI. The V gene lost 6 bases and the J gene lost 4 bases, with 7 bases spanning the gap. There are 12 residues in the CDR3. The CDR3 is CASSERNQPQHF. The CDR3 DNA follows: TGTGCCAGCTCCGAACGAAATCAGCCCCAGCATTTT.

This sequence joins TRBV20-1 and TRBJ1-2, with 7 bases lining up with TRBD1. V lost 3 bases, J lost 3 bases, and 13 bases stayed unmatched. The CDR3 length is 16 residues. Germline CDR1 reads DFQATT; CDR2 reads SNEGSKA (reference sequence). Here the CDR3 DNA reads TGCAGTGCTAGTGGTTATGGGACAGCCTGGGACTATGGCTACACCTTC. Translation: CSASGYGTAWDYGYTF.

The rearrangement links TRBV7-2 to TRBJ1-5; the D gene is possibly TRBD1 (6 bases). The CDR3 totals 13 residues. CDR1 is SGHTA and CDR2 is FQGNSA in the germline V gene. The V gene lost 4 bases and the J gene lost 4 bases, with 8 bases spanning the gap. The CDR3 reads CASSYRENQPQHF. In DNA, the CDR3 is TGTGCCAGCAGCTACAGGGAAAATCAGCCCCAGCATTTT.

CDR3 region: CASSEEGLNTEAFF. The CDR3 DNA sequence: TGTGCCAGCAGTGAAGAGGGACTGAACACTGAAGCTTTCTTT. This chain connects TRBV6-1 to TRBJ1-1; a weak D match, TRBD1 (5 bases). The V end was cut by 1 base, the J end by 0 bases, with 6 bases between. Germline CDR1 and CDR2: MNHNS and SASEGT. There are 14 residues in the CDR3.

This clone was recorded many times. V and J are TRBV30 and TRBJ1-1; 7 positions agree with TRBD1. Germline V gives CDR1 GTSNPN, CDR2 SVGIG (reference sequence). The CDR3 runs to 14 residues. With V trimmed by 5 bases and J by 0 bases, 6 bases remained unmatched. CDR3 nucleotides: TGTGCCTGGTTACGGGACAGCTTGAACACTGAAGCTTTCTTT. This sequence encodes CAWLRDSLNTEAFF.

The chain has TRBV2 and TRBJ1-6; unclear D gene. The CDR3 runs to 12 residues. Germline V gene lookup returns CDR1 SNHLY and CDR2 FYNNEI. Trimming pared 8 bases from V and 10 bases from J, leaving 12 bases between. CDR3 protein: CASSPGLSPLHF. CDR3 DNA: TGTGCCAGCTCACCAGGCCTCTCACCCCTCCACTTT.

The chain uses TRBV7-9 and TRBJ2-7; D could derive from TRBD1 or TRBD2 (6 bases each). This CDR3 contains 14 residues. V was clipped by 7 bases and J by 6 bases, with 19 bases between them. Germline CDR1 SEHNR, CDR2 FQNEAQ (reference sequence). CDR3 bases: TGTGCCAGCACCCGGGGGCCCACCGGATCCGAGCAGTACTTC. This gives the protein CASTRGPTGSEQYF.

This rearrangement joins TRBV3-1 (or the pseudogene TRBV3-2) to TRBJ2-1; 12 bases are a match to TRBD2. Germline CDR1 LGHDT, CDR2 YNNKEL (reference sequence). This CDR3 has 14 amino acids. Trimming took 4 bases from V and 7 from J; bases not matched to a gene: 2. Here the CDR3 reads CASSPSGGGNEQFF. The CDR3 nucleotides read TGTGCCAGCAGCCCTAGCGGGGGGGGGAATGAGCAGTTCTTC.

Turning to this clone: The sample has other DNA sequences that encode this CDR3 too. The rearrangement joins TRBV27 to TRBJ2-3; D unclear. The CDR3 is 13 amino acids. In germline, CDR1 is MNHEY, CDR2 SMNVEV (reference sequence). V shed 6 bases and J shed 0 bases, with 7 bases lying between them. The DNA of the CDR3 is TGTGCCAGCAGCCCACATAGCACAGATACGCAGTATTTT. Protein product: CASSPHSTDTQYF.

The chain combines TRBV2 with TRBJ2-2, with 8 bases fitting TRBD2. The CDR3 has 15 residues. Looked up from germline, CDR1 is SNHLY and CDR2 is FYNNEI. V was pared by 7 bases and J by 2 bases, with 6 bases of the junction left unmatched. CDR3 nucleotide sequence: TGTGCCAGCAACCCAGCGGGGGCTAACACCGGGGAGCTGTTTTTT. Its translation: CASNPAGANTGELFF.

The chain links TRBV2 to TRBJ1-3; D not resolved. CDR1 is SNHLY, CDR2 FYNNEI, per germline. CDR3 length: 13 amino acids. V was pared by 6 bases and J by 5 bases, with 11 bases between. CDR3 protein: CASRDGRRNTIYF. The CDR3 DNA sequence: TGTGCCAGCAGGGACGGACGGCGAAACACCATATATTTT.

A single count supports this clone. The genes are TRBV5-6 and TRBJ2-5, with TRBD2 as a possible D gene (6 bases). Trimming took 0 bases from V and 2 from J, leaving 11 bases between them. This CDR3 region has 15 residues. Germline-derived CDR1 and CDR2 are SGHDT and YYEEEE. The CDR3 protein is CASSLAGVGQETQYF. The CDR3 DNA sequence: TGTGCCAGCAGCTTGGCGGGGGTCGGACAAGAGACCCAGTACTTC.

This clone has a single count. The chain uses TRBV28 and TRBJ2-5; D is possibly TRBD2 (6 bases). Between the trimmed V and J ends, which lost 7 bases and 5 bases, there was a span of 11 bases. CDR1 and CDR2 from the germline V gene are MDHEN and SYDVKM. This CDR3 is 12 amino acids long. CDR3 sequence: CASMAGPETQYF. CDR3 nucleotide sequence: TGTGCCAGCATGGCGGGGCCGGAGACCCAGTACTTC.

With respect to this clone: This sample includes further DNA sequences coding for the same CDR3. The chain joins TRBV28 to TRBJ2-1; 10 bases map to TRBD2. The CDR3 is made up of 15 amino acids. The trim removed 3 bases at V and 3 bases at J, leaving 2 bases unmatched. Germline CDR1 MDHEN, CDR2 SYDVKM. CDR3 in amino acids: CASSFIAGGYNEQFF. Written as DNA, the CDR3 is TGTGCCAGCAGTTTCATAGCGGGGGGCTACAATGAGCAGTTCTTC.

The chain couples TRBV2 to TRBJ2-1; weak D call: TRBD2 (5 bases). From germline, CDR1 is SNHLY and CDR2 FYNNEI. V dropped 6 bases and J dropped 10 bases, with 13 bases sitting between them. This CDR3 is built from 12 residues. This chain's CDR3 is CASSLTRSEQFF. The CDR3 coding sequence is TGTGCCAGCAGCCTAACTAGAAGCGAGCAGTTCTTC.

V gene TRBV2 combines with J gene TRBJ1-2, with D possibly being TRBD1 (6 bases). Deletions cut 5 bases from V and 12 bases from J, with 19 bases between. Per the germline V gene, CDR1 is SNHLY and CDR2 is FYNNEI. The CDR3 consists of 13 residues. CDR3 nucleotides: TGTGCCAGCAGTATCCTCCCGGAACAGGGTCACACCTTC. Residues: CASSILPEQGHTF. Using reference TRBV2 and TRBJ1-2 for the parts outside the CDR3, the full variable domain is EPEVTQTPSHQVTQMGQEVILRCVPISNHLYFYWYRQILGQKVEFLVSFYNNEISEKSEIFDDQFSVERPDGSNFTLKIRSTKLEDSAMYFCASSILPEQGHTFGSGTRLTVV.

This sequence joins TRBV19 and TRBJ2-7, with 7 nucleotides matching TRBD1. The germline CDR1 and CDR2 sequences are LNHDA and SQIVND (reference sequence). V shed 3 bases, J shed 2 bases, and the junction held 13 bases outside the gene matches. The CDR3 is 17 amino acids. The CDR3 reads CASSMIFSWDRTYEQYF. The CDR3 DNA follows: TGTGCCAGTAGTATGATTTTTAGTTGGGACAGAACCTACGAGCAGTACTTC.

The rearrangement links TRBV30 to TRBJ1-2, with TRBD1 identical over 7 bases. Germline CDR1 is GTSNPN and CDR2 is SVGIG (reference sequence). The CDR3 sequence is 13 residues long. The V segment lost 5 bases and the J segment 3 bases; nucleotides outside the gene matches: 6. The CDR3 nucleotides are TGTGCCTGGCTCGAGAGGGGGCACTATGGCTACACCTTC. It specifies CAWLERGHYGYTF.

This sequence joins TRBV19 and TRBJ1-2, with D maybe TRBD1 (6 bases). This CDR3 has 13 amino acids. V dropped 1 base and J dropped 5 bases, with 8 bases sitting between them. Germline V CDR1 and CDR2: LNHDA, SQIVND (reference sequence). The CDR3 loop reads CASSIGTVYGYTF. CDR3 sequence (DNA): TGTGCCAGTAGTATAGGGACAGTATATGGCTACACCTTC.

The chain combines TRBV28 with TRBJ2-7; D might be TRBD1 (5 bases). CDR1 is MDHEN and CDR2 is SYDVKM in the germline V gene. The CDR3 runs to 14 residues. Trimming stripped 4 bases from V and 1 base from J, with 11 bases between. The CDR3 reads CASSSLTESYEQYF. CDR3 bases: TGTGCCAGCAGTTCCCTGACAGAGTCCTACGAGCAGTACTTC. The full variable domain, in which reference TRBV28 and TRBJ2-7 provide the parts outside the CDR3, is DVKVTQSSRYLVKRTGEKVFLECVQDMDHENMFWYRQDPGLGLRLIYFSYDVKMKEKGDIPEGYSVSREKKERFSLILESASTNQTSMYLCASSSLTESYEQYFGPGTRLTVT.

The chain joins TRBV28 to TRBJ2-7; D not resolved. CDR1 MDHEN and CDR2 SYDVKM come from the germline V gene. The V end lost 3 bases, the J end lost 5 bases, and 14 bases lay between the germline ends. There are 14 residues in the CDR3. DNA for the CDR3: TGTGCCAGCAGTTTTAGGGTTTCAAGTAACGAGCAGTACTTC. Amino acid sequence: CASSFRVSSNEQYF.

The rearrangement uses TRBV12-3 or TRBV12-4 and TRBJ2-7; tentatively, D is TRBD1 (6 bases). The V and J ends lost 7 bases and 8 bases respectively, with 12 bases between them. There are 11 residues in the CDR3. The CDR3 DNA follows: TGTGCCAGCACCCCTGGGGGCAAGCAGTACTTC. This encodes CASTPGGKQYF.

The genes are TRBV3-1 (or the pseudogene TRBV3-2) and TRBJ2-1, with D possibly being TRBD2 (5 bases). Germline V gene data show CDR1 as LGHDT and CDR2 as YNNKEL (reference sequence). Trimming removed 1 base at V and 4 bases at J, with 11 bases between. CDR3 size: 15 residues. Here the CDR3 reads CASSQGWEPYNEQFF. The CDR3 DNA follows: TGTGCCAGCAGCCAAGGATGGGAGCCATACAATGAGCAGTTCTTC.